The 5 T cell receptor beta chains below come from one sample, sequenced in a study of blood T cells in healthy people across ages. PCR was performed a second time for about 6 to 12 cycles using a sample-barcoded 5' primer and a J-beta primer mix. One entry per CDR3 protein, called by TCRdb with MiXCR from the 5' RACE reads. Counted here are roughly 500,000 distinct CDR3 sequences, 27% occurring once; the ten biggest clones make up around 20%. Sequenced: blood. All receptors derive from a woman in her 70s in good health.

The V call is TRBV7-8, the J call TRBJ2-1; no clear D gene. Trimming took 2 bases from V and 8 from J, leaving 7 bases between them. The CDR3 length is 12 residues. Germline CDR1 reads SGHVS; CDR2 reads FQNEAQ. CDR3 sequence: CASSLRSYEQFF. The CDR3 DNA sequence: TGTGCCAGCAGCTTAAGGAGCTATGAGCAGTTCTTC.

In this sample, this clonotype turned up a few times. The chain employs TRBV7-2 and TRBJ2-3, with 9 bases that match TRBD2. V was pared by 7 bases and J by 2 bases, with 19 bases of the junction left unmatched. The CDR3 contains 19 residues. Germline V CDR1 and CDR2: SGHTA, FQGNSA. CDR3 sequence reads: CASILGLAGFPPFTDTQYF. The CDR3 DNA sequence: TGTGCCAGCATTCTAGGTCTAGCGGGGTTTCCTCCTTTCACAGATACGCAGTATTTT. The complete variable domain, with remaining parts taken from reference TRBV7-2 and TRBJ2-3, reads GAGVSQSPSNKVTEKGKDVELRCDPISGHTALYWYRQSLGQGLEFLIYFQGNSAPDKSGLPSDRFSAERTGGSVSTLTIQRTQQEDSAVYLCASILGLAGFPPFTDTQYFGPGTRLTVL.

This clonotype occurred a few times. The chain uses TRBV20-1 and TRBJ1-1, with 7 bases lining up with TRBD1. Per germline, CDR1 DFQATT and CDR2 SNEGSKA (reference sequence). J was trimmed by 2 bases and V by 1 base; bases with no gene match: 4. The CDR3 extends over 14 amino acids. CDR3 region: CSARGDSANTEAFF. CDR3 sequence (DNA): TGCAGTGCTAGAGGGGACAGCGCCAACACTGAAGCTTTCTTT.

The chain links TRBV30 to TRBJ2-6; D is unresolved. Trimming took off 5 bases at V and 0 bases at J, with 5 bases between the two ends. Germline-derived CDR1 and CDR2 are GTSNPN and SVGIG (reference sequence). The CDR3 has 13 residues. The CDR3 DNA reads TGTGCCTGGGGTTTCTCTGGGGCCAACGTCCTGACTTTC. Amino acid sequence: CAWGFSGANVLTF.

This chain links TRBV20-1 with TRBJ1-4, with 8 bases identical to TRBD1. Germline V gives CDR1 DFQATT, CDR2 SNEGSKA (reference sequence). Unmatched junction bases numbered 6, after V lost 0 bases and J lost 12 bases. The length of the CDR3 is 13 residues. In DNA form, the CDR3 reads TGCAGTGCTAGAGACCACGGACAGGGACAACTGTTTTTT. Translating it yields CSARDHGQGQLFF.